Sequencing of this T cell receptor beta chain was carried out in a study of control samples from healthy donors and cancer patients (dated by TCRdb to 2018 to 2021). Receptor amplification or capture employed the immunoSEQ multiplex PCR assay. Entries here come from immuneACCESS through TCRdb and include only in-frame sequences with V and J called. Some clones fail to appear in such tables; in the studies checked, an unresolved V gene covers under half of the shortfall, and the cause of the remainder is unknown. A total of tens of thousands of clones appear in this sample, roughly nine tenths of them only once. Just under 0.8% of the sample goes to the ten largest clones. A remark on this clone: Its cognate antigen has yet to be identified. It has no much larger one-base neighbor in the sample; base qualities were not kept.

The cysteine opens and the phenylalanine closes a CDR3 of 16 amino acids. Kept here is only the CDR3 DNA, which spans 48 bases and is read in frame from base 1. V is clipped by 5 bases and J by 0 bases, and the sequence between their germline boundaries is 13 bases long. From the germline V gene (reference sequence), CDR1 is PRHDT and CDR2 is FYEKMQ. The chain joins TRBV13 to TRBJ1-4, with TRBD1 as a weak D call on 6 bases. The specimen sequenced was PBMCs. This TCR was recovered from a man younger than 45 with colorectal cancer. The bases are TGTGCCAGCAGCCTTCGGGACACCGCAACTAATGAAAAACTGTTTTTT. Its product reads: CASSLRDTATNEKLFF.